The 10 T cell receptor beta chains given below trace back to one sample, sequenced in a study of cytomegalovirus exposure and HLA in healthy donors. The PCR was carried out with 60 Vbeta primers and 13 Jbeta primers. The table came from immunoSEQ multiplex PCR; TCRdb's copy has only in-frame clones and leaves some out. The repertoire table contains approximately 110,000 clones. Source material: PBMCs. These receptors came from a man aged 45 to 65 in good health and CMV-seronegative.

The gene calls are TRBV19 and TRBJ1-1, with D unresolved. There are 13 residues in the CDR3. The V end lost 1 base, the J end lost 6 bases, and 9 bases lay between the germline ends. Germline-derived CDR1 and CDR2 are LNHDA and SQIVND (reference sequence). This CDR3 reads CASSIGARAEAFF. As DNA, the CDR3 is TGTGCCAGTAGTATAGGGGCGAGGGCTGAAGCTTTCTTT.

The J gene is TRBJ2-1, the V gene TRBV2, with 9 bases aligning to TRBD2. Trimming removed 2 bases from V and 2 bases from J; junction bases left unmatched: 1. The CDR3 has 15 amino acids. The germline CDR1 and CDR2 sequences are SNHLY and FYNNEI. The CDR3 loop reads CASSEQRGAYNEQFF. Written as DNA, the CDR3 is TGTGCCAGCAGTGAACAGCGGGGGGCCTACAATGAGCAGTTCTTC.

The gene calls are TRBV11-1 and TRBJ2-3, with TRBD2 matching over 7 bases. The CDR3 sequence is 15 residues long. CDR1 SGHAT and CDR2 FQDESV come from the germline V gene (reference sequence). V shed 5 bases and J 6 bases; nucleotides not matched to a gene: 11. Here the CDR3 reads CASSPLGGVEDTQYF. The CDR3 DNA sequence: TGTGCCAGCAGCCCCTTGGGGGGGGTCGAGGATACGCAGTATTTT.

The J gene is TRBJ1-6, the V gene TRBV25-1, with D tentatively TRBD1 (6 bases). V dropped 0 bases and J dropped 7 bases, with 16 bases sitting between them. The length of the CDR3 is 17 residues. CDR1 is MGHDK, CDR2 SYGVNS, per germline. In DNA, the CDR3 is TGTGCCAGCAGTGAATACGGTCAGGGGCCTAGCAATTCACCCCTCCACTTT. This translates into CASSEYGQGPSNSPLHF.

The rearrangement links TRBV2 to TRBJ2-5; 10 bases fit TRBD2. V trimming: 7 bases; J trimming: 9 bases; junction bases outside the gene matches: 8. Germline CDR1 reads SNHLY; CDR2 reads FYNNEI. The CDR3 is 13 amino acids. The CDR3 DNA is TGTGCCAGCACTCCTAGCGGGGGAGCGGCCCAGTACTTC. Translation gives CASTPSGGAAQYF.

This chain joins TRBV27 and TRBJ1-5; D is ambiguous. V lost 2 bases, J lost 1 base, and 6 bases lay in between. Germline assignment: CDR1 MNHEY and CDR2 SMNVEV (reference sequence). The CDR3 spans 14 residues. CDR3 DNA sequence: TGTGCCAGCAGTTTAAGAGGGAGCAATCAGCCCCAGCATTTT. This gives the protein CASSLRGSNQPQHF.

The chain is built from TRBV10-3 and TRBJ1-2, with D tentatively TRBD1 (6 bases). This CDR3 has 14 residues. With 7 bases removed from V and 4 bases from J, the gap between germline ends came to 16 bases. CDR1 and CDR2 (germline): ENHRY, SYGVKD. Here the CDR3 reads CAIKAGEQGYGYTF. DNA of the CDR3: TGTGCCATCAAGGCAGGGGAGCAGGGCTATGGCTACACCTTC.

The chain uses TRBV18 and TRBJ1-3, with 7 bases matching TRBD1. With V trimmed by 5 bases and J by 4 bases, 8 bases remained unmatched. The CDR3 length is 15 residues. Germline assignment: CDR1 KGHSH and CDR2 LQKENI. The CDR3 DNA reads TGTGCCAGCTCAACTTACAGGGGCCCGGGAAACACCATATATTTT. Translating it yields CASSTYRGPGNTIYF.

V gene TRBV10-1 combines with J gene TRBJ2-7; maybe TRBD2 (6 bases). The V end lost 6 bases, the J end lost 2 bases, and 11 bases lay between the germline ends. This CDR3 is 13 amino acids long. Looked up from germline, CDR1 is WNHNN and CDR2 is SYGVQD (reference sequence). CDR3 region: CASSDSGAYEQYF. The CDR3, as DNA: TGCGCCAGCAGCGATTCGGGGGCCTACGAGCAGTACTTC.

The chain employs TRBV15 and TRBJ2-4; D is perhaps TRBD1 (5 bases). The CDR3 runs to 16 residues. Between the trimmed V and J ends, which lost 3 bases and 2 bases, there was a span of 14 bases. CDR1 is LNHNV, CDR2 YYDKDF, per germline (reference sequence). CDR3: CATSSPAGPPKNIQYF. The CDR3, as DNA: TGTGCCACCAGCAGCCCCGCAGGGCCGCCCAAAAACATTCAGTACTTC.